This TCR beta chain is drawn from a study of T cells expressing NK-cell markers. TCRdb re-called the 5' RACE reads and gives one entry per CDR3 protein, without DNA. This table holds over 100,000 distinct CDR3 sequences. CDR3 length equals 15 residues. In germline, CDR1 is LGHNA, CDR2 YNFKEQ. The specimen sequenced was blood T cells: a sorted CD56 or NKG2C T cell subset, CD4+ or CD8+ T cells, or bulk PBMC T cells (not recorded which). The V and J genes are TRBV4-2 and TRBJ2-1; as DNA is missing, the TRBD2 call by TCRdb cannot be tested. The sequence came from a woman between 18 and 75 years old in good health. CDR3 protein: CASSQTSGSIDEQFF.